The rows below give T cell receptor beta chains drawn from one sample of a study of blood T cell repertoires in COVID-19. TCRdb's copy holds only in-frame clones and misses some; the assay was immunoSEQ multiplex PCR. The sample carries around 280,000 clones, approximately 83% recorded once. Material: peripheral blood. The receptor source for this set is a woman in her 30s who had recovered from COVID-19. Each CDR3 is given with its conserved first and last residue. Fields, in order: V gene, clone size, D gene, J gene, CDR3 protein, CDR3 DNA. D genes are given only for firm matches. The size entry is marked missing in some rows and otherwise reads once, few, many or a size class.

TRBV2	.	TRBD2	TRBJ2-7	CASSPGTSGYEQYF	TGTGCCAGCAGTCCCGGGACTAGCGGCTACGAGCAGTACTTC
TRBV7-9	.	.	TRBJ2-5	CASSFQGSETQYF	TGTGCCAGCAGCTTCCAGGGCTCAGAGACCCAGTACTTC
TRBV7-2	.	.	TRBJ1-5	CASSPSDPLGQPQHF	TGTGCCAGCAGCCCAAGTGACCCCCTGGGCCAGCCCCAGCATTTT
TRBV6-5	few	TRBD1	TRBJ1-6	CASRNRGHNSPLHF	TGTGCCAGCAGAAACAGGGGACATAATTCACCCCTCCACTTT
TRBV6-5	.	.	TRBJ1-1	CASSYSGGVAEAFF	TGTGCCAGCAGTTACTCAGGAGGGGTCGCTGAAGCTTTCTTT
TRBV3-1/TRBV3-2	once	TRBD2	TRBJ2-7	CASSHRGGSYEQYF	TGTGCCAGCAGCCATCGGGGGGGATCCTACGAGCAGTACTTC
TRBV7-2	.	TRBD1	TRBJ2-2	CASSSHRGTVPGELFF	TGTGCCAGCAGCTCACACAGGGGAACGGTCCCCGGGGAGCTGTTTTTT
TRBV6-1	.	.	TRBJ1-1	CASSDGTQTEAFF	TGTGCCAGCAGTGACGGGACACAGACTGAAGCTTTCTTT
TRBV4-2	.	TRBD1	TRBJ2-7	CASSQEIRTGAGYEQYF	TGTGCCAGCAGCCAAGAGATCCGGACAGGGGCCGGCTACGAGCAGTACTTC
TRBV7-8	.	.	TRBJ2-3	CASSLLGGFGADTQYF	TGTGCCAGCAGCTTACTGGGCGGGTTTGGCGCAGATACGCAGTATTTT